This entry describes one TCR beta chain. Germline V gene data show CDR1 as MGHRA and CDR2 as YSYEKL. The V end lost 1 base, the J end lost 3 bases, and 18 bases lay between the germline ends. The CDR3 is made up of 18 amino acids. This table comes from immunoSEQ multiplex PCR, and its TCRdb copy is limited to in-frame clones, with some not included. The sample contains about 480,000 clones, 70% to 90% of which appear only once. What the recovered Cohort 3 donors had was two negative PCRs, clearance, or symptom resolution. These data come from a study of blood T cell repertoires in COVID-19. The receptor was isolated from a woman aged 40-49 years who had recovered from COVID-19. V is TRBV4-1 and J is TRBJ2-2; possibly TRBD1 for D (5 bases). Source material: PBMCs or T cells enriched from blood (not recorded which). The CDR3 loop is CASSQVWGPNRDTGELFF. CDR3 sequence (DNA): TGCGCCAGCAGCCAAGTGTGGGGCCCCAACCGGGACACCGGGGAGCTGTTTTTT.